The 5 T cell receptor beta chains reported below all come from one sample, sequenced in a study of T-cell reconstitution after alpha-beta-depleted transplantation in children. Unique molecular identifiers were built into the TCRbeta library. TCRdb redid the calling of the PCR reads with MiXCR, one entry per CDR3 protein. The table includes around 380,000 distinct CDR3 sequences, approximately 11% detected once. The starting material was PBMCs from the stem cell graft donor, obtained from the stem cell graft. These receptors were taken from a human donor who donated a stem cell graft to a child with acute myeloid leukemia.

The chain has TRBV4-1 and TRBJ1-6; tentative D call: TRBD1 (6 bases). Per the germline V gene, CDR1 is MGHRA and CDR2 is YSYEKL. V lost 1 base and J 14 bases, leaving 12 bases between the germline ends. This CDR3 comprises 13 residues. DNA for the CDR3: TGCGCCAGCAGCCAAGCGGGGGGCCCCACCCTCCACTTT. This encodes CASSQAGGPTLHF.

The rearrangement joins TRBV5-6 to TRBJ2-7; D not resolved. The CDR3 has 13 residues. Looked up from germline, CDR1 is SGHDT and CDR2 is YYEEEE. Trimming removed 1 base from V and 2 bases from J, with 7 bases in between. The CDR3 spells CASSLWGPYEQYV. The CDR3, as DNA: TGTGCCAGCAGCTTGTGGGGTCCCTACGAGCAGTACGTC.

This clonotype was picked up a small number of times. The genes are TRBV7-2 and TRBJ2-7; D gene unclear. Germline V lookup: CDR1 SGHTA, CDR2 FQGNSA. The V gene lost 2 bases and the J gene lost 6 bases, with 11 bases spanning the gap. The CDR3 length is 13 residues. CDR3 bases: TGTGCCAGCAGCTTACAGACGCCTGGCGAGCAGTACTTC. Residues: CASSLQTPGEQYF.

V gene TRBV5-1 combines with J gene TRBJ2-1; D may be TRBD2 (5 bases). The CDR3 consists of 13 residues. V was pared by 2 bases and J by 5 bases, with 8 bases between. CDR1 is SGHRS and CDR2 is YFSETQ in the germline V gene. The CDR3 reads CASSFTSDNEQFF. As DNA, the CDR3 is TGCGCCAGCAGCTTTACTAGTGACAATGAGCAGTTCTTC.

As regards this clonotype: It may be a read error: a sequence one base away is much more abundant. This rearrangement joins TRBV25-1 to TRBJ1-4; no clear D. The germline V gene encodes CDR1 MGHDK and CDR2 SYGVNS. The CDR3 is made up of 10 amino acids. V was clipped by 11 bases and J by 4 bases, with 5 bases between them. The CDR3 DNA reads as TGTGCCGCCCTTAATGAAAAACTGTTTTTT. It translates to CAALNEKLFF.